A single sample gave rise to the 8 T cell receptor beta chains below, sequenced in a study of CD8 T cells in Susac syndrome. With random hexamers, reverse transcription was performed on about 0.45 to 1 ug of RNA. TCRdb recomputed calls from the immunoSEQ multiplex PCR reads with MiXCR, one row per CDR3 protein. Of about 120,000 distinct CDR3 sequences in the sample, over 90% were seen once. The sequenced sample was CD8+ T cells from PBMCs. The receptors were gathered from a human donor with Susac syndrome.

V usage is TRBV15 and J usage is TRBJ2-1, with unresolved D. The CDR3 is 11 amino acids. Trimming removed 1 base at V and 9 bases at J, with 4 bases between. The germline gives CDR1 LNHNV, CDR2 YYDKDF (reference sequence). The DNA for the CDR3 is TGTGCCACCAGCAGAGCTGCTGAGCAGTTCTTC. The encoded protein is CATSRAAEQFF.

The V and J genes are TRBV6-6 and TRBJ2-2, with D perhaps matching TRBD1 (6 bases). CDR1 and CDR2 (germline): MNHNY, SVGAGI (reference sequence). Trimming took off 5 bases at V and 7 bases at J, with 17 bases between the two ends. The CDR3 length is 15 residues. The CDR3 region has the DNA TGTGCCAGCAGTGAGACGGGACAACTAATCGGGGAGCTGTTTTTT. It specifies CASSETGQLIGELFF.

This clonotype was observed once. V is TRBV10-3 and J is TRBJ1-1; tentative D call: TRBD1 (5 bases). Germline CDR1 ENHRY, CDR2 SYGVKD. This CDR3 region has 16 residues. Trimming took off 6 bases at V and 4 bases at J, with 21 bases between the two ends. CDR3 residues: CAISPNLQGRGTEAFF. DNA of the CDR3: TGTGCCATCAGCCCAAATCTACAAGGTAGGGGCACTGAAGCTTTCTTT.

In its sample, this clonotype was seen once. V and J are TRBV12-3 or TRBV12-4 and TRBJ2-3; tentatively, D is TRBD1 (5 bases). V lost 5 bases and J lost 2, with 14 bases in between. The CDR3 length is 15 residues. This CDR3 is CASSKGQGPTDTQYF. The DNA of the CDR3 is TGTGCCAGCAGTAAAGGACAAGGCCCCACAGATACGCAGTATTTT.

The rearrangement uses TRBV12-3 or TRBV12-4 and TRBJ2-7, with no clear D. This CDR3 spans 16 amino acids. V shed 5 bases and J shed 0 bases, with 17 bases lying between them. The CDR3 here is CASSVDINYFSYEQYF. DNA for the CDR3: TGTGCCAGCAGTGTCGACATCAACTATTTCTCCTACGAGCAGTACTTC.

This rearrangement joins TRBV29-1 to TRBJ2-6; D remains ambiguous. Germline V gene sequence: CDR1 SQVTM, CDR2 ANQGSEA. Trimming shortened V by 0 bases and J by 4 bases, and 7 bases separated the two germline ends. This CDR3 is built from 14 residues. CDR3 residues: CSVEEGYGANVLTF. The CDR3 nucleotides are TGCAGCGTTGAAGAGGGGTACGGGGCCAACGTCCTGACTTTC. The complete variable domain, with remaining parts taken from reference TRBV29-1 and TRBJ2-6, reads SAVISQKPSRDICQRGTSLTIQCQVDSQVTMMFWYRQQPGQSLTLIATANQGSEATYESGFVIDKFPISRPNLTFSTLTVSNMSPEDSSIYLCSVEEGYGANVLTFGAGSRLTVL.

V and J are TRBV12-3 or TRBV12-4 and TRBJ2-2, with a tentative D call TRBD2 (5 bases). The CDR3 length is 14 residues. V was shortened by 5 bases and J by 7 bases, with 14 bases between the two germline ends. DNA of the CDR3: TGTGCCAGCAGTCCCGATTCAAGCGGCGGGGAGCTGTTTTTT. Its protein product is CASSPDSSGGELFF.

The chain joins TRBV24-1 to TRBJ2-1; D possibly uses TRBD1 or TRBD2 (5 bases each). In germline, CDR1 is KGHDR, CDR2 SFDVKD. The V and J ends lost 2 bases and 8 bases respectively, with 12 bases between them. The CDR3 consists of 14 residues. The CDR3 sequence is CATSDWGSGDEQFF. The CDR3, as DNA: TGTGCCACCAGTGATTGGGGGAGTGGCGATGAGCAGTTCTTC.